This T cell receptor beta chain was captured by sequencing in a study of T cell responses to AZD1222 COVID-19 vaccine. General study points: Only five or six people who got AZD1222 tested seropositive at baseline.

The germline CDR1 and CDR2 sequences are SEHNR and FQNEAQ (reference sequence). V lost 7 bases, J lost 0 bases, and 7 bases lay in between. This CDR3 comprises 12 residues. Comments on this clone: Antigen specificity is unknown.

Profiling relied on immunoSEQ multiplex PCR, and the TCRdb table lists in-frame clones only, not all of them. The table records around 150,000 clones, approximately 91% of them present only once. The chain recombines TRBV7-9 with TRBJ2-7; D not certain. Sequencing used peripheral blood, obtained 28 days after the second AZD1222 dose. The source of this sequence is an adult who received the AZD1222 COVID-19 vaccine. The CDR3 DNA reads TGTGCCAGCATCAGCAACTCCTACGAGCAGTACTTC. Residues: CASISNSYEQYF.